This passage covers 2 T cell receptor beta chains from one sample sequenced in a study of T-cell reconstitution after alpha-beta-depleted transplantation in children. Unique molecular identifiers were incorporated when the TCRbeta library was constructed. TCRdb ran MiXCR on the PCR reads and lists one entry per CDR3 protein. The sample records fewer than 400,000 distinct CDR3 sequences, approximately 23% being singletons. The specimen comprised PBMCs, mostly from graft donor cells, sampled 180 days after TCRalphabeta/CD19-depleted stem cell transplant. The source is a male patient younger than 18 who had a stem cell transplant for acute lymphoblastic leukemia, so the T cells may come from the graft donor.

This clonotype has a handful of counts. The chain couples TRBV29-1 to TRBJ2-4, with D unresolved. The CDR3 has 13 residues. Germline-derived CDR1 and CDR2 are SQVTM and ANQGSEA. The V end lost 2 bases, the J end lost 0 bases, and 5 bases lay between the germline ends. In DNA form, the CDR3 reads TGCAGCGTTGAAAGGATAGCCAAAAACATTCAGTACTTC. Protein: CSVERIAKNIQYF.

The chain has TRBV20-1 and TRBJ2-5, with D maybe TRBD2 (6 bases). V lost 5 bases and J lost 5, with 15 bases in between. There are 13 residues in the CDR3. Germline values: CDR1 DFQATT, CDR2 SNEGSKA (reference sequence). This CDR3 is CSARRGYPETQYF. The CDR3 nucleotides read TGCAGTGCTCGTCGGGGGTATCCGGAGACCCAGTACTTC.